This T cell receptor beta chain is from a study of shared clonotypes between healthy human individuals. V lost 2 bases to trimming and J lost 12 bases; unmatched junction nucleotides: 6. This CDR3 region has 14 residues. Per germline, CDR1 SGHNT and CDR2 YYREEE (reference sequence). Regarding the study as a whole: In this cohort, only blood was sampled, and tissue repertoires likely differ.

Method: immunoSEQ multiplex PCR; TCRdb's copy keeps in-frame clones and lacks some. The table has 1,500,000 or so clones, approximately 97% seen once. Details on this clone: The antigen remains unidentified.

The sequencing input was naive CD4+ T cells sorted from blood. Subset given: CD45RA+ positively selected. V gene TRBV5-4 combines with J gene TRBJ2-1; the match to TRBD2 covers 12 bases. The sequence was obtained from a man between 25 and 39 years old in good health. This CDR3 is CASSFGLAGSAQFF. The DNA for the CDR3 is TGTGCCAGCAGCTTTGGACTAGCGGGAAGTGCGCAGTTCTTC.